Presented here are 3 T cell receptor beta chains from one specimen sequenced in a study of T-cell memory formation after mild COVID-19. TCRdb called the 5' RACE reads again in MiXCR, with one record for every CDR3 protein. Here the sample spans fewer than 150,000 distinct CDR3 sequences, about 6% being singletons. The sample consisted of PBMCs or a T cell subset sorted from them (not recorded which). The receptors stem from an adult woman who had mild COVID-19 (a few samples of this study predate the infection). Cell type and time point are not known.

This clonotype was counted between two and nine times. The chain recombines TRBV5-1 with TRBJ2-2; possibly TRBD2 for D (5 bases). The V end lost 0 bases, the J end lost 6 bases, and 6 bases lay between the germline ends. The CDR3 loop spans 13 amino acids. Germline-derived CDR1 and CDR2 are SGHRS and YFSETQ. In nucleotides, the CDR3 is TGCGCCAGCAGCTTGGACGGGGCCGGGGAGCTGTTTTTT. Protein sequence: CASSLDGAGELFF.

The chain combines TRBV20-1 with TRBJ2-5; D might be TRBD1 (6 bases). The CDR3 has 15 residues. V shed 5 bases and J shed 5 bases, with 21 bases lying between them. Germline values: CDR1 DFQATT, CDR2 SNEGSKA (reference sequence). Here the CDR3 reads CSAPGLTGPRETQYF. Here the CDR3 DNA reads TGCAGTGCTCCCGGTCTGACAGGCCCCAGGGAGACCCAGTACTTC.

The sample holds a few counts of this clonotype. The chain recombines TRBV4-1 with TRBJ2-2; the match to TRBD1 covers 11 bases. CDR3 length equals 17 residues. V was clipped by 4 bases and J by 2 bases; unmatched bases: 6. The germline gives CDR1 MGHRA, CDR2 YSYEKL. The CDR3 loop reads CASSPGQGDKNTGELFF. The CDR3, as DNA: TGCGCCAGCAGCCCGGGACAGGGGGACAAAAACACCGGGGAGCTGTTTTTT.